This T cell receptor (beta chain) stems from a study of T cell repertoires in cytomegalovirus infection. Study context: Indicated by public TCR beta signatures were CMV infection and matching HLA type.

Findings and limits, study-wide: Dominant in the ex vivo response were TCR beta clonotypes restricted by HLA-C and specific for CMV. There were carriers of CMV plus the relevant HLA, and cumulative public TCR beta family frequency identified them.

TCRdb itself ran the reads through MiXCR, one entry per CDR3 protein. The table has some 250,000 distinct CDR3 sequences, 9.1% seen once. This clonotype was counted ten times or more. Its antigen remains unknown. Germline loops: CDR1 MNHNS, CDR2 SASEGT. With 10 bases clipped from V and 3 bases from J, the junction kept 7 bases outside the gene matches. The CDR3 contains 14 residues. This sequence was found in a human donor in good health (CMV status not recorded). Some clones in this sample may be carry-over from other donors' samples. This chain joins TRBV6-1 and TRBJ2-1, with 9 bases that match TRBD2. The sequenced material came from PBMCs. The chain's CDR3 is CATRLAENYNEQFF. DNA for the CDR3: TGTGCCACCCGACTAGCGGAAAACTACAATGAGCAGTTCTTC.